Presented here are 5 T cell receptor beta chains from one specimen sequenced in a study of T cell responses to AZD1222 COVID-19 vaccine (dated by TCRdb to the early 2020s). Library generation was performed with the immunoSEQ multiplex PCR assay. TCRdb stores this immuneACCESS table with in-frame sequences only. Part of the clones is absent; in the studies checked, under half of the shortfall reflects unresolved V genes, and no reason is known for the rest. A total of about 180,000 clones appear in this sample, just over 85% of them only once. The biggest ten clones account for about 0.49% of the sample. The sample's time point label, in plain terms: baseline before first vaccination. Specimen: peripheral blood, collected on day 0 of AZD1222 vaccination. Source of these receptors: an adult in good health.

This sequence joins TRBV28 and TRBJ2-7; D is ambiguous. Trimming pared 2 bases from V and 7 bases from J, leaving 9 bases between. The germline gives CDR1 MDHEN, CDR2 SYDVKM. This CDR3 contains 12 residues. In DNA, the CDR3 is TGTGCCAGCAGTTTACCCCTATGGGAGCAGTACTTC. Amino acid sequence: CASSLPLWEQYF. The whole variable domain, remainder taken from reference TRBV28 and TRBJ2-7, is DVKVTQSSRYLVKRTGEKVFLECVQDMDHENMFWYRQDPGLGLRLIYFSYDVKMKEKGDIPEGYSVSREKKERFSLILESASTNQTSMYLCASSLPLWEQYFGPGTRLTVT.

A remark on this clone: Different DNA sequences within this sample yield the same CDR3. V usage is TRBV25-1 and J usage is TRBJ1-5; D not certain. Looked up from germline, CDR1 is MGHDK and CDR2 is SYGVNS. This CDR3 contains 14 residues. Trimming took off 2 bases at V and 6 bases at J, with 11 bases between the two ends. Here the CDR3 reads CASSEGQEVQPQHF. The CDR3 nucleotides read TGTGCCAGCAGTGAAGGCCAGGAGGTTCAGCCCCAGCATTTT.

The V gene is TRBV28, the J gene TRBJ1-3; unclear D gene. Germline-derived CDR1 and CDR2 are MDHEN and SYDVKM. The germline V and J ends were trimmed by 5 bases and 1 base, with 9 bases remaining between them. This CDR3 region has 14 residues. CDR3 protein: CASSPPGSGNTIYF. The CDR3 nucleotides are TGTGCCAGCAGTCCGCCGGGGTCTGGAAACACCATATATTTT.

This clone was found a few times. V gene TRBV27 combines with J gene TRBJ1-2; 8 bases align to TRBD1. V lost 5 bases and J lost 7; bases outside the gene matches: 3. The CDR3 loop spans 12 amino acids. CDR1 is MNHEY, CDR2 SMNVEV, per germline (reference sequence). CDR3 DNA: TGTGCCAGCAGTACGACAGGGGTTGGCTACACCTTC. This gives the protein CASSTTGVGYTF.

The J gene is TRBJ1-3, the V gene TRBV28, with 8 bases matching TRBD1. The CDR3 is 15 amino acids. Per the germline V gene, CDR1 is MDHEN and CDR2 is SYDVKM. Germline trimming cut 4 bases from V and 4 bases from J; bases unmatched to any gene: 6. The chain's CDR3 is CASSYSGGDGNTIYF. In nucleotides, the CDR3 is TGTGCCAGCAGTTACTCAGGGGGCGACGGAAACACCATATATTTT. The variable domain in full, completed from reference TRBV28 and TRBJ1-3, reads DVKVTQSSRYLVKRTGEKVFLECVQDMDHENMFWYRQDPGLGLRLIYFSYDVKMKEKGDIPEGYSVSREKKERFSLILESASTNQTSMYLCASSYSGGDGNTIYFGEGSWLTVV.